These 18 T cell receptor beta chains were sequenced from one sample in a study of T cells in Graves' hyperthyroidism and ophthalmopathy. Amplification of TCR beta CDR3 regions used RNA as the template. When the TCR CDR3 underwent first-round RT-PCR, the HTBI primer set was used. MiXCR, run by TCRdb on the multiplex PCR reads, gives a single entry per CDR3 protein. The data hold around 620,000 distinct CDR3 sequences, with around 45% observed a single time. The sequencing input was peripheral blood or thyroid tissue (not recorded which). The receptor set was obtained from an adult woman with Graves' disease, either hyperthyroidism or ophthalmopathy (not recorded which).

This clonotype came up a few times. The CDR3 region is CSVQDRGLGNTIYF. CDR3 DNA sequence: TGCAGCGTGCAGGACAGGGGGCTCGGAAACACCATATATTTT. V gene TRBV29-1 combines with J gene TRBJ1-3; 11 positions match TRBD1. From germline, CDR1 is SQVTM and CDR2 ANQGSEA. V trimming: 6 bases; J trimming: 4 bases; junction bases outside the gene matches: 5. There are 14 residues in the CDR3.

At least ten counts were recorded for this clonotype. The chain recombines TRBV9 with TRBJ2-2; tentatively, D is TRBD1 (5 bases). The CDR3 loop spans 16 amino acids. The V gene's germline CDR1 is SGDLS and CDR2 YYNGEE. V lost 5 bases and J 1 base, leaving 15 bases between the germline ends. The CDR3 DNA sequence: TGTGCCAGCAGTGGGGTGGGGCGGCAGAACACCGGGGAGCTGTTTTTT. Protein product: CASSGVGRQNTGELFF.

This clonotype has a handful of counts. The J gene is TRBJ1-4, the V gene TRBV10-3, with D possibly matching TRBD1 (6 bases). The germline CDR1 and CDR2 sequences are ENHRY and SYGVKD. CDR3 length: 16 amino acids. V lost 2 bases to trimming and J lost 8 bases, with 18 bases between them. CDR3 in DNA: TGTGCCATCAGTGAGCCCCGGACAGCCGAGGTCGAAAAACTGTTTTTT. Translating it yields CAISEPRTAEVEKLFF.

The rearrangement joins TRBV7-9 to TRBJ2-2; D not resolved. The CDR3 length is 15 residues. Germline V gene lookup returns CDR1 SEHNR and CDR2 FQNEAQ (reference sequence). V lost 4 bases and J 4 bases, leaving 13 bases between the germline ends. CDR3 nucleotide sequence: TGTGCCAGCAGCTCCCACAAGACACCCACCGGGGAGCTGTTTTTT. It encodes CASSSHKTPTGELFF. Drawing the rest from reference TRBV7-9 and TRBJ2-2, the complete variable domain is DTGVSQNPRHKITKRGQNVTFRCDPISEHNRLYWYRQTLGQGPEFLTYFQNEAQLEKSRLLSDRFSAERPKGSFSTLEIQRTEQGDSAMYLCASSSHKTPTGELFFGEGSRLTVL.

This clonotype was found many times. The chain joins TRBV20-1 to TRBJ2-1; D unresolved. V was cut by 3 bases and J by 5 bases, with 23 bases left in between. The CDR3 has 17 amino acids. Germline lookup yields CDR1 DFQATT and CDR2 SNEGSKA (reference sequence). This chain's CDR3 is CSARSPHFALADNEQFF. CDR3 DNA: TGCAGTGCTAGGTCCCCCCACTTCGCCTTAGCCGACAATGAGCAGTTCTTC.

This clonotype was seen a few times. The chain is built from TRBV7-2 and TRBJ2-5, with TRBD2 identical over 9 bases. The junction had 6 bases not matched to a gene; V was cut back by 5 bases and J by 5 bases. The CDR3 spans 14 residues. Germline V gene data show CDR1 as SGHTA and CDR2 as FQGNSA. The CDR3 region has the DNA TGTGCCAGCAGCCCGGGACTAGCCAGCGAGACCCAGTACTTC. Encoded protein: CASSPGLASETQYF.

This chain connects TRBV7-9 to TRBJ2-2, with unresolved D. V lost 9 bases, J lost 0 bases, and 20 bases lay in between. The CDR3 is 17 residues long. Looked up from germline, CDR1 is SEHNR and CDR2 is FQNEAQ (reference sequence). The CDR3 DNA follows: TGTGCCAGTATGGATTTTGGGCACCGAACGAACACCGGGGAGCTGTTTTTT. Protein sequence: CASMDFGHRTNTGELFF.

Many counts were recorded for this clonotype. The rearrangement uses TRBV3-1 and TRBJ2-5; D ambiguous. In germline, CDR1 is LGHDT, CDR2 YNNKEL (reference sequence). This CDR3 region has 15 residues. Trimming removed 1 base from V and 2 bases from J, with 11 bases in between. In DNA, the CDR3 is TGTGCCAGCAGCCAAGGGGAAGCAGGACAAGAGACCCAGTACTTC. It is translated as CASSQGEAGQETQYF.

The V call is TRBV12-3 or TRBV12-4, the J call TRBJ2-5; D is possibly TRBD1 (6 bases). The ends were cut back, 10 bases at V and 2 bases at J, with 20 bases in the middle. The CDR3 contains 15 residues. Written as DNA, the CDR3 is TGTGCCACTACCGTGGACAGATGGAGACAAGAGACCCAGTACTTC. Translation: CATTVDRWRQETQYF.

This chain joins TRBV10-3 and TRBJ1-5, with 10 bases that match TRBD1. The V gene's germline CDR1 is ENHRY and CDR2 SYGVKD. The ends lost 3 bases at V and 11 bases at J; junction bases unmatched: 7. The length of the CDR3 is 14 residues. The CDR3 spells CAISERGQGETQHF. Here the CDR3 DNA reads TGTGCCATCAGTGAACGTGGACAGGGGGAGACCCAGCATTTT.

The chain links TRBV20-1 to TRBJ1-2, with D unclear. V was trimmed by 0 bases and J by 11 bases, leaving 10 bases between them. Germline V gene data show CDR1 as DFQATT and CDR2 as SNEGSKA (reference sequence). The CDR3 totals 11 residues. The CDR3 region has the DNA TGCAGTGCTAGAGACCATCCTTTGTACACCTTC. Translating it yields CSARDHPLYTF.

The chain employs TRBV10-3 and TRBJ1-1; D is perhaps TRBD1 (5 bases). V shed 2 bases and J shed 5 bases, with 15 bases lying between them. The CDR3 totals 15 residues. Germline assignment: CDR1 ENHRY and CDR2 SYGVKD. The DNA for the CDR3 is TGTGCCATCAGTGAGACGTGGGGGGAACGGACTGAAGCTTTCTTT. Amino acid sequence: CAISETWGERTEAFF.

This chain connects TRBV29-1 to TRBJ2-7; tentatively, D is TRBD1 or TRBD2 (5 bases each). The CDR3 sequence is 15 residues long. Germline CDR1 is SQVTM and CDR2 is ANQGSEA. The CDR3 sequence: CASSPRSGGANEQYF. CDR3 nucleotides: TGCGCCAGCAGTCCAAGATCTGGGGGTGCCAACGAGCAGTACTTC.

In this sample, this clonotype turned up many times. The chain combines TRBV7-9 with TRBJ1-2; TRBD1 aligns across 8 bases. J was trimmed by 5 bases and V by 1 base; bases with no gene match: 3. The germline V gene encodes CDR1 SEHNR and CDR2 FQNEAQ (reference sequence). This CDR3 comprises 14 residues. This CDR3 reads CASSLDDRGYGYTF. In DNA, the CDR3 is TGTGCCAGCAGCTTAGACGACAGGGGATATGGCTACACCTTC.

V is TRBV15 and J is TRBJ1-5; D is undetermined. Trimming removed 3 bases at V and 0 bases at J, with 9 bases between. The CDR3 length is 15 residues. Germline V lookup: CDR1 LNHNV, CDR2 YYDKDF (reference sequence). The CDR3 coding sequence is TGTGCCACCAGCAGGGCAGGTCTTAGCAATCAGCCCCAGCATTTT. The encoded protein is CATSRAGLSNQPQHF.

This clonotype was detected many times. CDR3 sequence reads: CASSFTGGPNQPQHF. Written as DNA, the CDR3 is TGTGCCAGTAGTTTTACAGGGGGCCCGAATCAGCCCCAGCATTTT. The gene calls are TRBV19 and TRBJ1-5, with 9 bases identical to TRBD1. The CDR3 extends over 15 amino acids. Germline-derived CDR1 and CDR2 are LNHDA and SQIVND (reference sequence). V shed 5 bases and J 4 bases; nucleotides not matched to a gene: 6.

CDR3 in amino acids: CASSLGDIAQYEQYF. As DNA, the CDR3 is TGTGCCAGCAGCTTAGGGGACATAGCTCAATACGAGCAGTACTTC. The chain employs TRBV9 and TRBJ2-7; possibly TRBD1 for D (6 bases). V lost 4 bases and J lost 4, with 18 bases in between. The germline gives CDR1 SGDLS, CDR2 YYNGEE. The CDR3 is made up of 15 amino acids.

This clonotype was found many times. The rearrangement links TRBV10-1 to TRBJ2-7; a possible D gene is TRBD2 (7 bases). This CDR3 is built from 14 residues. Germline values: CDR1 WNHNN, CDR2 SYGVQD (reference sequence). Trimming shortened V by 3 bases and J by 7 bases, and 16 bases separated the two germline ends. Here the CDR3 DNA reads TGCGCCAGCAGTGATGGGGGGGCAGTTGGGGAGCAGTACTTC. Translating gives CASSDGGAVGEQYF.